This entry lists 8 T cell receptor beta chains sequenced from one sample in a study of T cell repertoires in ileal Crohn's disease. Described time point: neoterminal ileum biopsy at postoperative endoscopy, about 6 months after surgery. Repertoires were generated with immunoSEQ multiplex PCR, while TCRdb's copy carries only in-frame clones and drops some. The data hold approximately 11,000 clones, with over 60% observed a single time. Sequencing was carried out using ileal tissue. The receptors derive from an adult with Crohn's disease.

This clone has a handful of counts. V gene TRBV5-4 combines with J gene TRBJ1-2; the D gene is possibly TRBD1 (6 bases). The CDR3 is 13 residues long. The V end lost 0 bases, the J end lost 7 bases, and 10 bases lay between the germline ends. CDR1 SGHNT and CDR2 YYREEE come from the germline V gene (reference sequence). DNA for the CDR3: TGTGCCAGCAGCTTGGGGGGGCGGCGTGGCTACACCTTC. Protein product: CASSLGGRRGYTF.

The chain is built from TRBV6-4 and TRBJ2-3, with D maybe TRBD1 (6 bases). V gave up 3 bases and J gave up 4 bases, with 11 bases separating them. There are 14 residues in the CDR3. The germline CDR1 and CDR2 sequences are MRHNA and SNTAGT. CDR3 loop: CASSEGGVPDTQYF. The CDR3 coding sequence is TGTGCCAGCAGTGAAGGGGGAGTCCCAGATACGCAGTATTTT.

The chain uses TRBV14 and TRBJ2-1; 9 bases line up with TRBD2. Trimming removed 3 bases from V and 1 base from J; junction bases left unmatched: 7. The germline V gene encodes CDR1 SGHDN and CDR2 FVKESK. The CDR3 sequence is 17 residues long. The CDR3 sequence: CASSHRASGKSYNEQFF. In DNA form, the CDR3 reads TGTGCCAGCAGCCATAGGGCTAGCGGGAAATCCTACAATGAGCAGTTCTTC.

The chain recombines TRBV15 with TRBJ2-3, with a possible D match to TRBD1 (6 bases). The germline V gene encodes CDR1 LNHNV and CDR2 YYDKDF (reference sequence). The CDR3 totals 15 residues. V lost 4 bases and J 0 bases, leaving 11 bases between the germline ends. DNA for the CDR3: TGTGCCACCAGCACAGGACAGACTAGCACAGATACGCAGTATTTT. Its translation: CATSTGQTSTDTQYF.

V and J are TRBV7-9 and TRBJ1-2; a possible D gene is TRBD1 (6 bases). Deletions cut 7 bases from V and 4 bases from J, with 19 bases between. The CDR3 is 15 residues long. Germline assignment: CDR1 SEHNR and CDR2 FQNEAQ (reference sequence). The CDR3, as DNA: TGTGCCAGCACCCACCCAACAGGGCTCAGCTATGGCTACACCTTC. It is translated as CASTHPTGLSYGYTF.

This chain uses TRBV28 with TRBJ2-7; 7 bases map to TRBD2. CDR1 MDHEN and CDR2 SYDVKM come from the germline V gene. The J segment lost 6 bases and the V segment lost 7 bases, leaving 6 bases of the junction unmatched. The CDR3 is 12 amino acids. CDR3 in amino acids: CASKAGVGEQYF. CDR3 DNA sequence: TGTGCCAGCAAGGCGGGAGTGGGCGAGCAGTACTTC.

The rearrangement links TRBV5-1 to TRBJ1-1; no clear D. This CDR3 has 15 amino acids. V dropped 0 bases and J dropped 2 bases, with 11 bases sitting between them. CDR1 is SGHRS, CDR2 YFSETQ, per germline. Written as DNA, the CDR3 is TGCGCCAGCAGCTTGGACAGCAGCCTAAACACTGAAGCTTTCTTT. It codes for CASSLDSSLNTEAFF.

The J gene is TRBJ1-4, the V gene TRBV7-2; D is unclear. This CDR3 contains 13 residues. Germline V gene sequence: CDR1 SGHTA, CDR2 FQGNSA. Trimming removed 4 bases from V and 7 bases from J, with 10 bases in between. The CDR3 region has the DNA TGTGCCAGCAGCTCCGCCCGGGGTGAAAAACTGTTTTTT. Translated, it gives CASSSARGEKLFF.